This T cell receptor beta chain was observed in a study of blood T cell repertoires in COVID-19. Study information: Donors in the United States, Italy and Spain gave samples during acute or convalescent COVID-19. PBMCs, B-cell-depleted T cells, or T cells were the source of the cDNA or gDNA that made up the material.

Generated by immunoSEQ multiplex PCR, the TCRdb table keeps only in-frame clones and is missing some. The top ten clones hold 20% to 30% of a sample with 90,000 to 100,000 clones, roughly 88% of them seen once. The CDR3 has 18 amino acids. Germline V gene lookup returns CDR1 SGHTA and CDR2 FQGNSA. V was cut by 4 bases and J by 6 bases, with 28 bases left in between. The sequence came from a man aged 55 to 70 with acute or convalescent COVID-19. The chain employs TRBV7-2 and TRBJ2-7; tentatively, D is TRBD1 (6 bases). The sample was peripheral blood. The CDR3 is CASSSRGMLGARYSEQYF. The CDR3, as DNA: TGTGCCAGCAGCTCTCGGGGTATGTTGGGGGCGCGGTACTCCGAGCAGTACTTC.